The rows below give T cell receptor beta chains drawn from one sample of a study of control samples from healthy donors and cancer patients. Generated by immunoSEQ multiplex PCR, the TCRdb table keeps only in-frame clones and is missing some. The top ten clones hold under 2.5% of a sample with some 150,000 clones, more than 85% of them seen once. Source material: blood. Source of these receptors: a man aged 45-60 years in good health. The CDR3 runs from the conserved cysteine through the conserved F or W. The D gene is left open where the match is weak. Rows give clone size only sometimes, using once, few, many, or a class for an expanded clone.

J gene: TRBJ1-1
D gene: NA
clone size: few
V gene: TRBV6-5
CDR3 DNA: TGTGCCAGCAGTTCCCCGACATCTGGGAACACTGAAGCTTTCTTT
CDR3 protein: CASSSPTSGNTEAFF

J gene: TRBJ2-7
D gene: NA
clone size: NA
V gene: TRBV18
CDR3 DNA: TGTGCCAGCTGGTCGGACCACTCCTACGAGCAGTACTTC
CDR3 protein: CASWSDHSYEQYF

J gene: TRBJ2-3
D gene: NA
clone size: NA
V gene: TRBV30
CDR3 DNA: TGTGCCTGGGGACAACGCACAGATACGCAGTATTTT
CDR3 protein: CAWGQRTDTQYF

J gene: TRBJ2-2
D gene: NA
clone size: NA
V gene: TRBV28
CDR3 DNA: TGTGCCAGCAGTTTACTGGGGGGGCCTCAGAACACCGGGGAGCTGTTTTTT
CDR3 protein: CASSLLGGPQNTGELFF

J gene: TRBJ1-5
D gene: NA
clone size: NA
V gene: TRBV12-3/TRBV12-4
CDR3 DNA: TGTGCCAGCAGTGAGGGGTCCGGTCAGCCCCAGCATTTT
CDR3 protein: CASSEGSGQPQHF

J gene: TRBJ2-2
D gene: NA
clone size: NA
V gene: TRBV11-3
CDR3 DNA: TGTGCCAGCAGCTTAGACGGTACCGGGGAGCTGTTTTTT
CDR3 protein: CASSLDGTGELFF

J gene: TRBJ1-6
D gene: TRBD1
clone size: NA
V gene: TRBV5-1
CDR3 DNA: TGCGCCAGCAGCCGGACAGGTGACTATAATTCACCCCTCCACTTT
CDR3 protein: CASSRTGDYNSPLHF

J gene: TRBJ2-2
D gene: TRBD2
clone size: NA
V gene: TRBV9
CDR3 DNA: TGTGCCAGCAGCGTAGAGGGCGGGAGGGCCCCCGGGGAGCTGTTTTTT
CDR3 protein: CASSVEGGRAPGELFF

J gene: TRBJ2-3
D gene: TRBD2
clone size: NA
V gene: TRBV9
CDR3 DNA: TGTGCCAGCAGCGGAGGGACTAGCGGGAGGACAGATACGCAGTATTTT
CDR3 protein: CASSGGTSGRTDTQYF

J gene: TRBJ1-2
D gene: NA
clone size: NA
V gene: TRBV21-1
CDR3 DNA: TGTGCCAGCAGCGATCGGGACAGCCTCAAAGTGGGCTACACCTTC
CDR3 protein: CASSDRDSLKVGYTF

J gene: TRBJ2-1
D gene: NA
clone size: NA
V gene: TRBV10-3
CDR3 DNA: TGTGCCATCAGTGGTCCTCCTGGGATACTCAATGAGCAGTTCTTC
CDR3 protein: CAISGPPGILNEQFF

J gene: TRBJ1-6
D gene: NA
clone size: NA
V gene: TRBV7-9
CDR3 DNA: TGTGCCAGCAGCTTAGAGGCAGAATCACCCCTCCACTTT
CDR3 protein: CASSLEAESPLHF

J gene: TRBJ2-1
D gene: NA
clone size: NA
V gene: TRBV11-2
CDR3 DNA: TGTGCCAGCAGCCCCGGTCCTCTCCCCCCCTACAATGAGCAGTTCTTC
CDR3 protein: CASSPGPLPPYNEQFF

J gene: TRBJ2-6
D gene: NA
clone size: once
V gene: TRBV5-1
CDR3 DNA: TGCGCCAGCAGCTTGACACTGACCTCTGGGGCCAACGTCCTGACTTTC
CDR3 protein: CASSLTLTSGANVLTF

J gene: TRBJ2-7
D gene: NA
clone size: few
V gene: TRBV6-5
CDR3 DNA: TGTGCCAGCAGTTACGGCGGATTGTACGAGCAGTACTTC
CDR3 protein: CASSYGGLYEQYF

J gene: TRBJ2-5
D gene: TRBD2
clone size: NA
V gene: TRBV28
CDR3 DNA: TGTGCCAGCAGTTTCGGGGCTAGCGGACAAGAGACCCAGTACTTC
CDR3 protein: CASSFGASGQETQYF

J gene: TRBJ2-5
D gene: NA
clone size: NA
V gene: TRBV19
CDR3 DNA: TGTGCCAGTAGTATCGACAGCGAAGAGACCCAGTACTTC
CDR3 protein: CASSIDSEETQYF

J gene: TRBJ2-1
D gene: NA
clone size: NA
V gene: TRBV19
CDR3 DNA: TGTGCCAGTAGTATGCCCGGAGGCTCGGGTGAGCAGTTCTTC
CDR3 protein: CASSMPGGSGEQFF

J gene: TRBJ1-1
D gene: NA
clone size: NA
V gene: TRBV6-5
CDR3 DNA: TGTGCCAGCAACAAAGGGGGGGACACTGAAGCTTTCTTT
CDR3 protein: CASNKGGDTEAFF